This T cell receptor (beta chain) originates from a study of cytomegalovirus exposure and HLA in healthy donors. Study-level points and caveats: The study found most TCR sequences rare, yet found some public TCRs in many donors.

The germline V gene encodes CDR1 MNHNS and CDR2 SASEGT. The length of the CDR3 is 13 residues. The V end lost 4 bases, the J end lost 6 bases, and 13 bases lay between the germline ends. Notes on this clone: Its antigen is not known.

Primers: 60 Vbeta forward and 13 Jbeta reverse. The repertoire was sequenced with immunoSEQ multiplex PCR; TCRdb's copy has only in-frame clones and lacks some. Of 110,000 or so clones in the sample, 60% to 85% are singletons; the top ten hold 1.3%. The chain employs TRBV6-1 and TRBJ2-7; the D gene is possibly TRBD1 (5 bases). The source of this sequence is a man aged 35-49 years in good health and CMV-seronegative. Sequencing was done on a sample of PBMCs. This CDR3 reads CASSGSGPLEQYF. The CDR3 DNA follows: TGTGCCAGCAGTGGTTCAGGGCCTCTCGAGCAGTACTTC.